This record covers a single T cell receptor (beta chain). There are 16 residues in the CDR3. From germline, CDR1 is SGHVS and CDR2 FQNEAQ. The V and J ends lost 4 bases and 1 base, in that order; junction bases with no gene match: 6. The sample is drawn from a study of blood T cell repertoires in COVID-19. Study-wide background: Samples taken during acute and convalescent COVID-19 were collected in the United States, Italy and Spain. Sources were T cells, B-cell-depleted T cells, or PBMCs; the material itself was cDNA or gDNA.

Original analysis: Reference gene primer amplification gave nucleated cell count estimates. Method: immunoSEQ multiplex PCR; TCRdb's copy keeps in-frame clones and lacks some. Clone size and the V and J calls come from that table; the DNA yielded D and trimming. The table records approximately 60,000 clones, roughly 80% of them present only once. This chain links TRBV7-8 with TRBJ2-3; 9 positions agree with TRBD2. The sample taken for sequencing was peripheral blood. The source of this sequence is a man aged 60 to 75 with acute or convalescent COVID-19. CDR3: CASSSGTSSGTDTQYF. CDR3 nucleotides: TGTGCCAGCAGCTCGGGGACTAGCTCCGGCACAGATACGCAGTATTTT. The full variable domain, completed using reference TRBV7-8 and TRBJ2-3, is GAGVSQSPRYKVAKRGQDVALRCDPISGHVSLFWYQQALGQGPEFLTYFQNEAQLDKSGLPSDRFFAERPEGSVSTLKIQRTQQEDSAVYLCASSSGTSSGTDTQYFGPGTRLTVL.